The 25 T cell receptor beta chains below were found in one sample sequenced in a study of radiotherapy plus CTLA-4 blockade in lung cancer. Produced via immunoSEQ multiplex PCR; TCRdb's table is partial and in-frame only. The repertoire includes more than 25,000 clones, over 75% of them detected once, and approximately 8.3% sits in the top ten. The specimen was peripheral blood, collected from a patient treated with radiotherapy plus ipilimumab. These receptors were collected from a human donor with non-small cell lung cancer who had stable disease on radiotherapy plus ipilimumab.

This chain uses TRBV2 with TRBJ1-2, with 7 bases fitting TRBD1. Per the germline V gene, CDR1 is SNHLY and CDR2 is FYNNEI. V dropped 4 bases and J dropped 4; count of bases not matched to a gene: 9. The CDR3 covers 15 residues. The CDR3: CASSAQLDRVYGYTF. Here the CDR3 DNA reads TGTGCCAGCAGTGCCCAATTAGACAGGGTCTATGGCTACACCTTC. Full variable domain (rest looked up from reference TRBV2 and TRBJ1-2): EPEVTQTPSHQVTQMGQEVILRCVPISNHLYFYWYRQILGQKVEFLVSFYNNEISEKSEIFDDQFSVERPDGSNFTLKIRSTKLEDSAMYFCASSAQLDRVYGYTFGSGTRLTVV.

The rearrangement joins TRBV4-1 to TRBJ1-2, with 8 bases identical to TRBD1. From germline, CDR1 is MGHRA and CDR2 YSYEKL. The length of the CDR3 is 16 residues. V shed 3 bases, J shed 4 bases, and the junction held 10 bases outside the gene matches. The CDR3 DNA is TGCGCCAGCAGCCAGGAGGGACAGGCTAGGGGCTATGGCTACACCTTC. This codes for CASSQEGQARGYGYTF.

The CDR3 sequence: CASSSAAGGTDTQYF. The CDR3 coding sequence is TGTGCCAGCTCGTCAGCGGCGGGGGGCACAGATACGCAGTATTTT. V and J are TRBV18 and TRBJ2-3; 7 bases fit TRBD2. Germline V gives CDR1 KGHSH, CDR2 LQKENI. This CDR3 region has 15 residues. V dropped 6 bases and J dropped 1; count of bases not matched to a gene: 7.

CDR3 loop: CASSPTDSPLGTEAFF. The CDR3 region has the DNA TGTGCCAGCTCACCAACGGACAGTCCTTTGGGCACTGAAGCTTTCTTT. The gene calls are TRBV18 and TRBJ1-1; TRBD1 is a possible D gene (6 bases). Germline CDR1 reads KGHSH; CDR2 reads LQKENI. V dropped 2 bases and J dropped 4 bases, with 17 bases sitting between them. There are 16 residues in the CDR3.

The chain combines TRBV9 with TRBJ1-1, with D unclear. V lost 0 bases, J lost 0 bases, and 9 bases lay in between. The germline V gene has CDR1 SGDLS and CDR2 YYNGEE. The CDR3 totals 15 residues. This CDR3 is CASSVDTTVNTEAFF. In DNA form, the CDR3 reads TGTGCCAGCAGCGTAGATACCACCGTGAACACTGAAGCTTTCTTT.

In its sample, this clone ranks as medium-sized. The CDR3 coding sequence is TGTGCCAGCAGCTTACAGGGGGCCCCTGGGGGCTACACCTTC. Translating gives CASSLQGAPGGYTF. V and J are TRBV5-4 and TRBJ1-2; 9 bases line up with TRBD1. The germline gives CDR1 SGHNT, CDR2 YYREEE (reference sequence). The CDR3 length is 14 residues. J gave up 8 bases and V 2 bases, and 7 bases lay outside the gene matches.

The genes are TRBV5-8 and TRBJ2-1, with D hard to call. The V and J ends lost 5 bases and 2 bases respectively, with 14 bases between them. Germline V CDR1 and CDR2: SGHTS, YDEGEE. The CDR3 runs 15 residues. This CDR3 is CASRVSRSPYNEQFF. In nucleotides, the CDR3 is TGTGCCAGCAGGGTTAGCAGGAGCCCCTACAATGAGCAGTTCTTC.

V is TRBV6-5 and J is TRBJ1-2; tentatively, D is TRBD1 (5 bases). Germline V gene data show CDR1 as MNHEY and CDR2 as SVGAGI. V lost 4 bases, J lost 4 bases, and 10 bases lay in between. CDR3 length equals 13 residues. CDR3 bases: TGTGCCAGCAGTTTGGGGGGAGGCTATGGCTACACCTTC. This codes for CASSLGGGYGYTF.

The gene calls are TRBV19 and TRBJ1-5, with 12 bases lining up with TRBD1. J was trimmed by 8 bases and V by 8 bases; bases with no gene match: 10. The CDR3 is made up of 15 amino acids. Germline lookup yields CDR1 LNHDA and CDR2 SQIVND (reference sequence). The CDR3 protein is CASASGTGGLEPQHF. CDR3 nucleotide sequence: TGTGCCAGTGCCTCCGGGACAGGGGGCTTAGAGCCCCAGCATTTT. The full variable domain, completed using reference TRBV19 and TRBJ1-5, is DGGITQSPKYLFRKEGQNVTLSCEQNLNHDAMYWYRQDPGQGLRLIYYSQIVNDFQKGDIAEGYSVSREKKESFPLTVTSAQKNPTAFYLCASASGTGGLEPQHFGDGTRLSIL.

The CDR3 DNA sequence: TGTGCCAGTAGTAGACGACATGAGCAGTTCTTC. It specifies CASSRRHEQFF. The V gene is TRBV19, the J gene TRBJ2-1, with unresolved D. V lost 4 bases to trimming and J lost 8 bases, with 6 bases between them. Germline V gives CDR1 LNHDA, CDR2 SQIVND (reference sequence). The CDR3 extends over 11 amino acids.

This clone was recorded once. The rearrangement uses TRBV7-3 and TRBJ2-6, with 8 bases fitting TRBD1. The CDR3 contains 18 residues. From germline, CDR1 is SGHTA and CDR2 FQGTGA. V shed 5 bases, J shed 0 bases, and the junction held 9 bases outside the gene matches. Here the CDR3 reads CASSPPGQESSGANVLTF. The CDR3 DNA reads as TGTGCCAGCAGCCCCCCGGGACAGGAAAGCTCTGGGGCCAACGTCCTGACTTTC.

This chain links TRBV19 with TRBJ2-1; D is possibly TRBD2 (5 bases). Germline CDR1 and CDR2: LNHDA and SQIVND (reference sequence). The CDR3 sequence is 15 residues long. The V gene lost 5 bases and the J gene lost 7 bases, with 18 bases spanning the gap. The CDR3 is CASSPDFAGGNEQFF. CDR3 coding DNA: TGTGCCAGTAGTCCAGACTTTGCGGGCGGGAATGAGCAGTTCTTC.

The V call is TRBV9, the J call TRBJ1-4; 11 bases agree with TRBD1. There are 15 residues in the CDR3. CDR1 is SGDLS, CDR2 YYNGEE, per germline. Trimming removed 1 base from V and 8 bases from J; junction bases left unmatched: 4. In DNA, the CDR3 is TGTGCCAGCAGCGTACGGGACAGGGGGGGAGAAAAACTGTTTTTT. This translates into CASSVRDRGGEKLFF.

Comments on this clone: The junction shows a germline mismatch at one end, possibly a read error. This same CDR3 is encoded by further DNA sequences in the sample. DNA for the CDR3: TGCGCCAGCTCACCCTCTACAGGGGGGGGTGAAAAGCTGTTTTTT. This gives the protein CASSPSTGGGEKLFF. The rearrangement joins TRBV5-1 to TRBJ1-4; TRBD1 agrees at 8 bases. CDR1 is SGHRS and CDR2 is YFSETQ in the germline V gene. The CDR3 sequence is 15 residues long.

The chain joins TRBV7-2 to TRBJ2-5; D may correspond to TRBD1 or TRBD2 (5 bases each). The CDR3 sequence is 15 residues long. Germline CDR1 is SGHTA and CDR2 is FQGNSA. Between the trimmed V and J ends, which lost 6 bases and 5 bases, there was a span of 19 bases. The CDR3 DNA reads TGTGCCAGCAGTTACGGGACCCTGGAGGTCGAGACCCAGTACTTC. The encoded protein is CASSYGTLEVETQYF.

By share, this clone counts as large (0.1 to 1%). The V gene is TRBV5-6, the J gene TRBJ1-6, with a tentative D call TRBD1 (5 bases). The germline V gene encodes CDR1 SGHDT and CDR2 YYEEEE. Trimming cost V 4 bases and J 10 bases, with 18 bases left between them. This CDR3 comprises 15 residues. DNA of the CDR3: TGTGCCAGCAGCCATCCGACCGGGGGTGTCTCACCCCTCCACTTT. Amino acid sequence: CASSHPTGGVSPLHF.

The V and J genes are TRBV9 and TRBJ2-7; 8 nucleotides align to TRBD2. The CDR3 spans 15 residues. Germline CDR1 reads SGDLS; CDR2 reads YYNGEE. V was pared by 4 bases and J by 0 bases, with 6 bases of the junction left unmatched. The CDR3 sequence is CASSLRGGPSYEQYF. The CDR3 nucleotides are TGTGCCAGCAGCCTCCGCGGGGGGCCCTCCTACGAGCAGTACTTC.

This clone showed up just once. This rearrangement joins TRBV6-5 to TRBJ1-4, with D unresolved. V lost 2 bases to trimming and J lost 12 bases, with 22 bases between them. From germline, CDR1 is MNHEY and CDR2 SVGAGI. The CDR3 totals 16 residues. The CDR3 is CASSYAASAQLRELFF. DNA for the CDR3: TGTGCCAGCAGTTACGCGGCGTCAGCCCAACTTCGGGAACTGTTTTTT.

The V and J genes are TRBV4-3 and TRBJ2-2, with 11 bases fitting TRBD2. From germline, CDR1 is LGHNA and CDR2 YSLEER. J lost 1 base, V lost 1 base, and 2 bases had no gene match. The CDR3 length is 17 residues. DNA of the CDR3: TGCGCCAGCAGCCAAGTCGGACTAGCGGGGAACACCGGGGAGCTGTTTTTT. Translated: CASSQVGLAGNTGELFF.

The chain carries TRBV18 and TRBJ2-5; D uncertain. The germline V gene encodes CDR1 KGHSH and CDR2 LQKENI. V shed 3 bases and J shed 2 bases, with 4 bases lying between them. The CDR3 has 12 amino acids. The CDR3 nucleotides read TGTGCCAGCTCACCCACGCAAGAGACCCAGTACTTC. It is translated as CASSPTQETQYF.

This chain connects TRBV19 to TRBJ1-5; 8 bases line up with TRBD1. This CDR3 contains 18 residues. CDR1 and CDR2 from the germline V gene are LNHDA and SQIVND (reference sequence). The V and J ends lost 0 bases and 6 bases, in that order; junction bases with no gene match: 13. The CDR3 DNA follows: TGTGCCAGTAGTATAGATATCTTTGGGCAGGGGGCCTCTCAGCCCCAGCATTTT. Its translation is CASSIDIFGQGASQPQHF.

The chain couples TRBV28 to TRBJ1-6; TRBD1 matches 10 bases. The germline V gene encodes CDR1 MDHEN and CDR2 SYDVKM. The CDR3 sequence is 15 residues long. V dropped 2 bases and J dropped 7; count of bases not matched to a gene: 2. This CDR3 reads CASSLGTGVNSPLHF. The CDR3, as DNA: TGTGCCAGCAGTTTAGGGACAGGGGTCAATTCACCCCTCCACTTT. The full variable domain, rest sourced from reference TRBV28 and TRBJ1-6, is DVKVTQSSRYLVKRTGEKVFLECVQDMDHENMFWYRQDPGLGLRLIYFSYDVKMKEKGDIPEGYSVSREKKERFSLILESASTNQTSMYLCASSLGTGVNSPLHFGNGTRLTVT.

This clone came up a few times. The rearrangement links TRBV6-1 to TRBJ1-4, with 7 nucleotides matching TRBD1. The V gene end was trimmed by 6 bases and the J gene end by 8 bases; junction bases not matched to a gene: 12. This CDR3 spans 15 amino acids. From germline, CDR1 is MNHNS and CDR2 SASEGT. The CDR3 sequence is CASRGDRAKREKLFF. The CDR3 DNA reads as TGTGCCAGCAGGGGCGACAGGGCAAAGAGAGAAAAACTGTTTTTT.

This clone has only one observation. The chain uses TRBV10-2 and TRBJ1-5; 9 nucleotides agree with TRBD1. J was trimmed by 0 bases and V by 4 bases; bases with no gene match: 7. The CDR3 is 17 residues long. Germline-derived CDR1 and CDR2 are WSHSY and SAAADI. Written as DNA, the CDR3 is TGCGCCAGCAGTGGACCGGACAGGGGTTATAGCAATCAGCCCCAGCATTTT. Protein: CASSGPDRGYSNQPQHF.

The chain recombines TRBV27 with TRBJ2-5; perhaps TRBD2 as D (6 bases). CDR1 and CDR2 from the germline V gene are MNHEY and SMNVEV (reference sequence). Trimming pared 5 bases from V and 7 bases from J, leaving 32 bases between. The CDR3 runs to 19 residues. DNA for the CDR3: TGTGCCAGCAGTCCCACGGGGAGGTTCCCCTCCCTGACTGCTGGGACCCAGTACTTC. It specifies CASSPTGRFPSLTAGTQYF.